These 13 T cell receptor beta chains came from one sample sequenced in a study of STAT3 mutations in large granular lymphocyte leukemia (dated by TCRdb to between 2017 and 2020). Libraries were prepared through the immunoSEQ multiplex PCR assay. Not all clones reach the TCRdb copy of this immuneACCESS table, which keeps in-frame sequences only. Checked studies attribute under half of the gap to unresolved V genes and leave the rest unexplained. For this sample there are over 10,000 clones; roughly 80% appear just once. Around 50% of the sample is taken by the ten largest. The antigens for these receptors are not known. What the study reported, not specific to this receptor: At least one immunodominant TCRbeta clonotype was identified in every T-LGLL patient, and multiple immunodominant subclonotypes were identified in about half of the T-LGLL patients.

The sequenced material came from peripheral blood mononuclear cells. These receptors were obtained from a man aged 55 to 70 with T-cell large granular lymphocyte leukemia. Some clones in this sample may be carry-over from other donors' samples. The age is the age at diagnosis.

In this sample, this clone turned up a few times. The rearrangement joins TRBV27 to TRBJ1-2; the match to TRBD1 covers 8 bases. The germline V gene encodes CDR1 MNHEY and CDR2 SMNVEV (reference sequence). This CDR3 is 13 amino acids long. The junction had 9 bases not matched to a gene; V was cut back by 3 bases and J by 12 bases. CDR3 region: CASSFSQGAHNTF. CDR3 nucleotide sequence: TGTGCCAGCAGTTTCTCCCAGGGGGCGCATAACACCTTC.

The V and J genes are TRBV7-9 and TRBJ1-1; D call uncertain. Germline-derived CDR1 and CDR2 are SEHNR and FQNEAQ (reference sequence). There are 13 residues in the CDR3. V lost 5 bases and J lost 1, with 8 bases in between. DNA of the CDR3: TGTGCCAGCAGCCGACGACAGAACACTGAAGCTTTCTTT. Residues: CASSRRQNTEAFF.

The chain joins TRBV30 to TRBJ2-7; 7 positions match TRBD2. CDR1 is GTSNPN and CDR2 is SVGIG in the germline V gene (reference sequence). V gave up 5 bases and J gave up 3 bases; unmatched junction bases: 7. CDR3 length: 13 amino acids. The CDR3 DNA is TGTGCCTGGGCTAGCGGATTCGGCTACGAGCAGTACTTC. Residues: CAWASGFGYEQYF.

The J gene is TRBJ2-1, the V gene TRBV5-1; D may be TRBD2 (6 bases). V lost 0 bases, J lost 9 bases, and 13 bases lay in between. This CDR3 is built from 14 residues. Germline CDR1 is SGHRS and CDR2 is YFSETQ. CDR3 region: CASSLESRGGEQFF. The CDR3 DNA sequence: TGCGCCAGCAGCTTGGAAAGTAGGGGAGGTGAGCAGTTCTTC.

This clone is a singleton in its sample. This chain connects TRBV19 to TRBJ1-5; D not certain. V was pared by 5 bases and J by 3 bases, with 14 bases between. This CDR3 comprises 15 residues. The germline V gene encodes CDR1 LNHDA and CDR2 SQIVND (reference sequence). CDR3 bases: TGTGCCAGTAGTGCAGCAGCGTCCTACAATCAGCCCCAGCATTTT. Its translation: CASSAAASYNQPQHF.

V gene TRBV5-3 combines with J gene TRBJ2-2, with 9 nucleotides matching TRBD2. TRBV5-3 is filed as an ORF, its function uncertain. This CDR3 region has 16 residues. With V trimmed by 4 bases and J by 6 bases, 10 bases remained unmatched. DNA of the CDR3: TGTGCCAGAAGCCATTTTTGCGGGAGGGAGGCCGGGGAGCTGTTTTTT. Amino acid sequence: CARSHFCGREAGELFF.

In this sample, this clone turned up once. This rearrangement joins TRBV5-1 to TRBJ2-3; D gene unclear. The CDR3 runs to 14 residues. The V and J ends lost 4 bases and 6 bases respectively, with 15 bases between them. The V gene's germline CDR1 is SGHRS and CDR2 YFSETQ. CDR3 protein: CASSPGPAADTQYF. CDR3 coding DNA: TGCGCCAGCAGCCCAGGCCCGGCGGCGGATACGCAGTATTTT. The full variable domain, its missing parts supplied by reference TRBV5-1 and TRBJ2-3, is KAGVTQTPRYLIKTRGQQVTLSCSPISGHRSVSWYQQTPGQGLQFLFEYFSETQRNKGNFPGRFSGRQFSNSRSEMNVSTLELGDSALYLCASSPGPAADTQYFGPGTRLTVL.

The sample holds one count of this clone. This sequence joins TRBV10-2 and TRBJ1-1; D call uncertain. The CDR3 loop spans 13 amino acids. V was trimmed by 4 bases and J by 3 bases, leaving 9 bases between them. Germline V gene sequence: CDR1 WSHSY, CDR2 SAAADI. The CDR3 DNA sequence: TGCGCCAGCAGTGGTGGTTGGGACACTGAAGCTTTCTTT. Translating gives CASSGGWDTEAFF.

V gene TRBV19 combines with J gene TRBJ2-4; weak D call: TRBD2 (5 bases). The CDR3 is 14 amino acids. Germline assignment: CDR1 LNHDA and CDR2 SQIVND (reference sequence). The V and J ends lost 6 bases and 0 bases respectively, with 9 bases between them. As DNA, the CDR3 is TGTGCCAGTAGCGGGATCCTAGCCAAAAACATTCAGTACTTC. Translated, it gives CASSGILAKNIQYF.

The chain recombines TRBV6-5 with TRBJ1-2; 7 bases are shared with TRBD1. Germline V gene sequence: CDR1 MNHEY, CDR2 SVGAGI. Losses at the gene ends were 5 bases for V and 7 bases for J; bases not matched to a gene: 13. The length of the CDR3 is 15 residues. The CDR3 DNA reads as TGTGCCAGCAGTAATGACAGGGAGACTCGGGGTGGCTACACCTTC. This encodes CASSNDRETRGGYTF.

The DNA for the CDR3 is TGTGCCAGCAGCACCGACGGATCCTCCTACGAGCAGTACTTC. Its translation is CASSTDGSSYEQYF. The chain is built from TRBV5-6 and TRBJ2-7; D is unresolved. The CDR3 spans 14 residues. V shed 4 bases and J shed 0 bases, with 11 bases lying between them. Germline assignment: CDR1 SGHDT and CDR2 YYEEEE.

This chain links TRBV11-2 with TRBJ2-4, with 7 bases aligning to TRBD2. V was clipped by 4 bases and J by 2 bases; unmatched bases: 11. The V gene's germline CDR1 is SGHAT and CDR2 FQNNGV. This CDR3 region has 17 residues. The CDR3 sequence: CASSSPGRGRTKNIQYF. The CDR3 bases are TGTGCCAGCAGCTCCCCGGGGCGCGGGAGAACCAAAAACATTCAGTACTTC.

This sequence joins TRBV6-6 and TRBJ2-1; D unclear. V lost 6 bases, J lost 3 bases, and 3 bases lay in between. The germline CDR1 and CDR2 sequences are MNHNY and SVGAGI (reference sequence). The CDR3 consists of 11 residues. The CDR3 DNA follows: TGTGCCAGCAGCCGCTACAATGAGCAGTTCTTC. It translates to CASSRYNEQFF.